This record covers a single TCR beta chain. Antigen unknown. TCRdb re-derived calls from the 5' RACE reads in MiXCR, one entry per CDR3 protein. The sample has roughly 440,000 distinct CDR3 sequences; 17% are singletons. The record originates from a study of CD8 T cells in ankylosing spondylitis. Points from the study as a whole: A TCR beta motif of several highly homologous variants seemed to mark ankylosing spondylitis blood.

This CDR3 spans 13 amino acids. Germline values: CDR1 SQVTM, CDR2 ANQGSEA. V was pared by 2 bases and J by 4 bases, with 10 bases between. Sample: blood, either unsorted or a sorted T cell fraction (not recorded which). V gene TRBV29-1 combines with J gene TRBJ2-3, with D perhaps matching TRBD2 (5 bases). This TCR came from a male donor with ankylosing spondylitis. The CDR3 DNA is TGCAGCGTTGAATCGGGGATGTCAGATACGCAGTATTTT. Its translation is CSVESGMSDTQYF.